The present TCR beta chain was sequenced within a study of beta chain features in type 1 diabetes. At the level of the study: Sorted cells, more than 95,000,000 in number, were examined across all samples.

As every portion of the isolated RNA was reverse transcribed, the sequencing read expressed TCRB transcripts. Sequencing of naive, central memory and regulatory T cell samples gave an average of around 4 million reads. Clones were sequenced by immunoSEQ multiplex PCR, and TCRdb holds only the in-frame ones, with some missing. The sample has around 500,000 clones, about 29% seen once; the top ten hold around 0.065%. This clone turned up a few times. V was trimmed by 3 bases and J by 1 base, leaving 10 bases between them. This CDR3 is 15 amino acids long. Germline V CDR1 and CDR2: SNHLY, FYNNEI. The material sequenced was naive CD4+ T cells from blood. The J gene is TRBJ2-1, the V gene TRBV2, with D perhaps TRBD2 (5 bases). The origin of this receptor is a man between 18 and 29 years old in good health. CDR3 residues: CASSESGRSYNEQFF. The CDR3 bases are TGTGCCAGCAGTGAGAGCGGTCGGTCCTACAATGAGCAGTTCTTC. The whole variable domain, remainder taken from reference TRBV2 and TRBJ2-1, is EPEVTQTPSHQVTQMGQEVILRCVPISNHLYFYWYRQILGQKVEFLVSFYNNEISEKSEIFDDQFSVERPDGSNFTLKIRSTKLEDSAMYFCASSESGRSYNEQFFGPGTRLTVL.